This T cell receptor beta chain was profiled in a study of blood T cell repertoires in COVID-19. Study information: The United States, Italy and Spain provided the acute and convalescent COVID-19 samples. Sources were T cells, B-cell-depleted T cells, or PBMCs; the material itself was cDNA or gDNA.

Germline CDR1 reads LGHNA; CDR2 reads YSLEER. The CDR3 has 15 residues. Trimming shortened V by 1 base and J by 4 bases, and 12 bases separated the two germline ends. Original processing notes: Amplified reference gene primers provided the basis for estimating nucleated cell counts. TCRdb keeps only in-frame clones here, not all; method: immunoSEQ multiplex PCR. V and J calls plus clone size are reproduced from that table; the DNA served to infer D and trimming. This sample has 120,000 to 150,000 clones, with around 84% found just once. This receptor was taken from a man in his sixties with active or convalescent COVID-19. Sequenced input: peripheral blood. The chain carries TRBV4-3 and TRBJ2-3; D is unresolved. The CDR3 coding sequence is TGCGCCAGCAGCCAAGGTAGCAGCTTTCCAGATACGCAGTATTTT. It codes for CASSQGSSFPDTQYF.